These 28 T cell receptor beta chains came from one sample sequenced in a study of blood T cells in healthy people across ages. Then a second PCR, running about 7 to 11 cycles, was carried out with a sample-barcoded 5' primer and a J-beta primer mix. TCRdb reprocessed the 5' RACE reads with MiXCR, giving one entry per CDR3 protein. The data show 500,000 to 650,000 distinct CDR3 sequences, about 29% seen once. The same data also contributed to another study, on T cells of mothers and their children.

The sample consisted of blood. Receptors were obtained from a boy aged 2 to 9 in good health.

The chain uses TRBV27 and TRBJ2-1; D gene unclear. The V gene's germline CDR1 is MNHEY and CDR2 SMNVEV (reference sequence). This CDR3 region has 16 residues. Trimming removed 4 bases at V and 0 bases at J, with 13 bases between. The CDR3 DNA is TGTGCCAGCAGTTCCGGACCGCCGAGCTCCTACAATGAGCAGTTCTTC. As protein: CASSSGPPSSYNEQFF.

The chain combines TRBV5-6 with TRBJ2-1; TRBD1 agrees at 8 bases. The junction had 4 bases not matched to a gene; V was cut back by 1 base and J by 4 bases. The CDR3 runs 15 residues. Germline CDR1 and CDR2: SGHDT and YYEEEE. The CDR3 loop reads CASSLFRDRYNEQFF. DNA for the CDR3: TGTGCCAGCAGCTTGTTTCGGGACAGGTACAATGAGCAGTTCTTC.

This clonotype has only a few counts. This sequence joins TRBV7-6 and TRBJ2-5; possibly TRBD1 for D (6 bases). The germline V gene encodes CDR1 SGHVS and CDR2 FNYEAQ. V lost 5 bases and J 3 bases, leaving 10 bases between the germline ends. The CDR3 has 13 amino acids. This CDR3 is CASSPPGEETQYF. Written as DNA, the CDR3 is TGTGCCAGCAGCCCTCCAGGGGAAGAGACCCAGTACTTC.

This clonotype appeared a few times. The gene calls are TRBV20-1 and TRBJ2-5, with D uncertain. The CDR3 runs 13 residues. Trimming took 1 base from V and 1 from J, leaving 7 bases between them. Germline loops: CDR1 DFQATT, CDR2 SNEGSKA (reference sequence). The CDR3 DNA reads as TGCAGTGCTAGAGTAAGGCTCCAAGAGACCCAGTACTTC. This encodes CSARVRLQETQYF.

This clonotype has just a few counts. The chain combines TRBV18 with TRBJ1-1; D unresolved. There are 14 residues in the CDR3. V lost 6 bases and J lost 0, with 11 bases in between. The germline gives CDR1 KGHSH, CDR2 LQKENI. This CDR3 reads CASSPDIMNTEAFF. The CDR3 nucleotides are TGTGCCAGCTCCCCCGACATCATGAACACTGAAGCTTTCTTT. The complete variable domain, with remaining parts taken from reference TRBV18 and TRBJ1-1, reads NAGVMQNPRHLVRRRGQEARLRCSPMKGHSHVYWYRQLPEEGLKFMVYLQKENIIDESGMPKERFSAEFPKEGPSILRIQQVVRGDSAAYFCASSPDIMNTEAFFGQGTRLTVV.

There are a few counts of this clonotype. The V call is TRBV6-5, the J call TRBJ1-2; maybe TRBD1 (5 bases). Trimming left V 1 base short and J 5 bases short, with 11 bases between. CDR1 and CDR2 from the germline V gene are MNHEY and SVGAGI. This CDR3 comprises 14 residues. The CDR3 is CASSYYRAGYGYTF. CDR3 coding DNA: TGTGCCAGCAGTTACTATAGGGCAGGGTATGGCTACACCTTC.

This clonotype came up once. CDR3 in DNA: TGTGCCAGCAGTTATTCAGGAGCAAACTATGGCTACACCTTC. Its protein product is CASSYSGANYGYTF. The V and J genes are TRBV6-5 and TRBJ1-2; D is unresolved. The CDR3 is 14 amino acids. Germline CDR1 reads MNHEY; CDR2 reads SVGAGI. V lost 3 bases to trimming and J lost 2 bases, with 10 bases between them.

This clonotype was counted a few times. V and J are TRBV7-9 and TRBJ2-5; D is ambiguous. TRBJ2-7 explains the end of the DNA better; the J call may be wrong. CDR1 SEHNR and CDR2 FQNEAQ come from the germline V gene (reference sequence). The CDR3 is 13 residues long. For the CDR3, the DNA is TGTGCCAGCAGCAGACGAGAGTCGAGCGAGCAGTACTTC. Its protein product is CASSRRESSEQYF.

The table lists this clonotype with a few counts. The gene calls are TRBV3-1 and TRBJ2-5, with 8 bases identical to TRBD1. With the DNA end fitting TRBJ2-1 better, the J assignment may be wrong. The CDR3 runs to 15 residues. The germline V gene encodes CDR1 LGHDT and CDR2 YNNKEL (reference sequence). CDR3 nucleotide sequence: TGTGCCAGCAGCCCATCCCAGGGGGCGGGGAATGAGCAGTTCTTC. Translating it yields CASSPSQGAGNEQFF.

The chain combines TRBV29-1 with TRBJ2-2; 7 bases map to TRBD1. Trimming cost V 8 bases and J 5 bases; bases outside gene matches: 5. The CDR3 sequence is 12 residues long. The germline V gene has CDR1 SQVTM and CDR2 ANQGSEA. The CDR3 DNA reads TGCAGCCACGGACAGGCGACCGGGGAGCTGTTTTTT. It is translated as CSHGQATGELFF.

This clonotype showed up many times. This chain uses TRBV12-3 or TRBV12-4 with TRBJ2-1; weak D call: TRBD2 (5 bases). Between the trimmed V and J ends, which lost 5 bases and 0 bases, there was a span of 8 bases. This CDR3 is 14 amino acids long. As DNA, the CDR3 is TGTGCCAGCAGTCTAGAGGGCTCCTACAATGAGCAGTTCTTC. As protein: CASSLEGSYNEQFF.

V usage is TRBV5-1 and J usage is TRBJ2-2; no clear D gene. The CDR3 sequence is 16 residues long. Germline V gene sequence: CDR1 SGHRS, CDR2 YFSETQ. Trimming took off 0 bases at V and 7 bases at J, with 16 bases between the two ends. As DNA, the CDR3 is TGCGCCAGCAGCTTGGACGGGCCCAAGCTAGTCGGGGAGCTGTTTTTT. It is translated as CASSLDGPKLVGELFF.

This chain links TRBV7-9 with TRBJ2-5; maybe TRBD2 (5 bases). Matching the DNA end better, TRBJ2-7 makes the J call doubtful. The CDR3 totals 12 residues. CDR1 SEHNR and CDR2 FQNEAQ come from the germline V gene (reference sequence). CDR3 protein: CASSRTVDEQYF. CDR3 coding DNA: TGTGCCAGCAGCCGGACTGTGGACGAGCAGTACTTC.

There are a few counts of this clonotype. J is TRBJ2-1 and V is TRBV3-1, with unresolved D. Trimming stripped 0 bases from V and 10 bases from J, with 10 bases between. Per germline, CDR1 LGHDT and CDR2 YNNKEL (reference sequence). The CDR3 consists of 13 residues. The CDR3 here is CASSQEGRSEQFF. Here the CDR3 DNA reads TGTGCCAGCAGCCAAGAGGGCAGGTCGGAGCAGTTCTTC.

V is TRBV30 and J is TRBJ1-5, with D perhaps matching TRBD1 (5 bases). In germline, CDR1 is GTSNPN, CDR2 SVGIG (reference sequence). V was clipped by 1 base and J by 4 bases, with 8 bases between them. This CDR3 has 13 amino acids. Here the CDR3 DNA reads TGTGCCTGGAGTGGGGGGGAGAATCAGCCCCAGCATTTT. This translates into CAWSGGENQPQHF.

This clonotype came up a few times. The J gene is TRBJ1-1, the V gene TRBV20-1; the D gene is possibly TRBD1 (6 bases). This CDR3 has 20 residues. Between the trimmed V and J ends, which lost 5 bases and 1 base, there was a span of 32 bases. In germline, CDR1 is DFQATT, CDR2 SNEGSKA (reference sequence). CDR3 residues: CSAAPIKGTGLVPRNTEAFF. The DNA for the CDR3 is TGCAGTGCTGCACCAATTAAAGGCACAGGGTTGGTCCCCCGGAACACTGAAGCTTTCTTT.

The rearrangement links TRBV12-3 or TRBV12-4 to TRBJ1-2, with TRBD1 matching over 10 bases. Trimming at V came to 6 bases and at J to 6 bases, leaving 10 bases not matched to a gene. This CDR3 has 15 residues. The CDR3 spells CASRLTGGRGNGYTF. In DNA form, the CDR3 reads TGTGCCAGCAGACTGACAGGGGGCCGAGGTAATGGCTACACCTTC.

The table lists this clonotype with a few counts. The gene calls are TRBV7-2 and TRBJ1-6, with D possibly matching TRBD1 (5 bases). Trimming stripped 5 bases from V and 10 bases from J, with 18 bases between. Germline CDR1 reads SGHTA; CDR2 reads FQGNSA. The length of the CDR3 is 15 residues. CDR3 nucleotide sequence: TGTGCCAGCAGCGATAGGGGAGATAGGGGCTCACCCCTCCACTTT. It specifies CASSDRGDRGSPLHF.

Note on this clonotype: One end of the junction varies from germline; a read error may be responsible. V usage is TRBV6-6 and J usage is TRBJ1-2; the D is unclear. The CDR3 has 13 amino acids. Germline CDR1 and CDR2: MNHNY and SVGAGI (reference sequence). The CDR3 DNA sequence: TGTGCCAGTAGTTCTACGGACGGCTATGGCTACACCTTC. Amino acid sequence: CASSSTDGYGYTF.

This chain joins TRBV7-9 and TRBJ2-1, with D tentatively TRBD1 (6 bases). Looked up from germline, CDR1 is SEHNR and CDR2 is FQNEAQ (reference sequence). CDR3 length: 15 residues. The germline V and J ends were trimmed by 1 base and 3 bases, with 10 bases remaining between them. The CDR3 loop is CASSLVSGHYNEQFF. CDR3 DNA sequence: TGTGCCAGCAGCTTAGTTTCGGGACACTACAATGAGCAGTTCTTC.

CDR3 region: CASSQGGGIPETQYF. CDR3 bases: TGCGCCAGCAGCCAAGGGGGAGGGATTCCAGAGACCCAGTACTTC. The rearrangement joins TRBV4-1 to TRBJ2-5; 7 bases map to TRBD2. This CDR3 is built from 15 residues. V dropped 1 base and J dropped 4; count of bases not matched to a gene: 6. Germline V CDR1 and CDR2: MGHRA, YSYEKL.

The V and J genes are TRBV2 and TRBJ2-7; D is unresolved. CDR3 length: 15 residues. Germline CDR1 and CDR2: SNHLY and FYNNEI. The germline V and J ends were trimmed by 6 bases and 1 base, with 16 bases remaining between them. CDR3 protein: CASRQSTERSYEQYF. DNA for the CDR3: TGTGCCAGCAGACAATCCACTGAGCGTTCCTACGAGCAGTACTTC.

The chain joins TRBV12-3 or TRBV12-4 to TRBJ2-5; the match to TRBD2 covers 7 bases. This CDR3 contains 14 residues. V was pared by 3 bases and J by 5 bases, with 6 bases of the junction left unmatched. The CDR3 loop is CASSLGGPGETQYF. In nucleotides, the CDR3 is TGTGCCAGCAGTTTGGGAGGGCCGGGGGAGACCCAGTACTTC.

This chain joins TRBV29-1 and TRBJ1-2, with 7 bases matching TRBD1. V lost 2 bases to trimming and J lost 12 bases; unmatched junction nucleotides: 6. This CDR3 is built from 11 residues. The germline CDR1 and CDR2 sequences are SQVTM and ANQGSEA. DNA for the CDR3: TGCAGCGTTGAAAGGGGGCAGGATCACACCTTC. Translation gives CSVERGQDHTF.

This clonotype has just a few counts. This chain connects TRBV5-1 to TRBJ2-2; D is unresolved. CDR1 and CDR2 (germline): SGHRS, YFSETQ. V was clipped by 0 bases and J by 3 bases, with 9 bases between them. CDR3 size: 15 residues. DNA of the CDR3: TGCGCCAGCAGCTTGGAGGCCAGAGACACCGGGGAGCTGTTTTTT. Residues: CASSLEARDTGELFF.

This clonotype was recorded a few times. This chain connects TRBV6-6 to TRBJ2-5, with 14 bases matching TRBD2. CDR3 length: 16 residues. With V trimmed by 6 bases and J by 5 bases, 8 bases remained unmatched. Looked up from germline, CDR1 is MNHNY and CDR2 is SVGAGI (reference sequence). CDR3 sequence (DNA): TGTGCCAGCAGCAGGACTAGCGGGAGGCCCCAGGAGACCCAGTACTTC. Translated, it gives CASSRTSGRPQETQYF.

The rearrangement links TRBV12-3 or TRBV12-4 to TRBJ1-2, with D unresolved. The CDR3 contains 16 residues. Trimming removed 1 base at V and 4 bases at J, with 16 bases between. The CDR3 DNA is TGTGCCAGCAGTTTAGTATTCTTGAGTTCAGCCTATGGCTACACCTTC. Residues: CASSLVFLSSAYGYTF.

In its sample, this clonotype was seen a few times. The chain has TRBV14 and TRBJ1-6; D unresolved. V gave up 4 bases and J gave up 7 bases, with 20 bases separating them. The CDR3 totals 17 residues. Germline V gives CDR1 SGHDN, CDR2 FVKESK. DNA of the CDR3: TGTGCCAGCAGCCCCGGACCTCGTGTAACCGTAAATTCACCCCTCCACTTT. Translation gives CASSPGPRVTVNSPLHF.